This entry lists 22 T cell receptor beta chains sequenced from one sample in a study of OX40 agonist ivuxolimab in advanced cancers. TCRdb keeps only in-frame clones here, not all; method: immunoSEQ multiplex PCR. The repertoire has about 83,000 clones, more than 70% of them found once; the top ten carry 0.6% to 0.9%. This material consisted of CD4+ or CD8+ T cells sorted from blood, taken in a trial of the OX40 agonist ivuxolimab. Receptor source: an adult with an advanced solid tumor such as melanoma, head and neck, liver or kidney cancer.

The rearrangement uses TRBV4-3 and TRBJ1-5, with a possible D match to TRBD1 (5 bases). V lost 0 bases, J lost 2 bases, and 11 bases lay in between. Germline CDR1 LGHNA, CDR2 YSLEER. This CDR3 is 16 amino acids long. The CDR3: CASSQEYGQGNQPQHF. The CDR3 DNA sequence: TGCGCCAGCAGCCAAGAATATGGACAAGGCAATCAGCCCCAGCATTTT.

The J gene is TRBJ2-5, the V gene TRBV5-4; D is ambiguous. The V end lost 0 bases, the J end lost 2 bases, and 8 bases lay between the germline ends. The CDR3 totals 14 residues. From germline, CDR1 is SGHNT and CDR2 YYREEE (reference sequence). As DNA, the CDR3 is TGTGCCAGCAGCTTGGAATGGTGGCAAGAGACCCAGTACTTC. It is translated as CASSLEWWQETQYF.

V is TRBV5-4 and J is TRBJ1-2; TRBD1 matches 9 bases. With 0 bases clipped from V and 4 bases from J, the junction kept 4 bases outside the gene matches. Looked up from germline, CDR1 is SGHNT and CDR2 is YYREEE (reference sequence). CDR3 size: 15 residues. In DNA, the CDR3 is TGTGCCAGCAGCTTGGTATGGGACAGGGCCTATGGCTACACCTTC. Its translation is CASSLVWDRAYGYTF.

This chain connects TRBV19 to TRBJ1-5; 7 bases are shared with TRBD1. CDR3 length equals 14 residues. J was trimmed by 2 bases and V by 7 bases; bases with no gene match: 5. Germline CDR1 is LNHDA and CDR2 is SQIVND (reference sequence). The CDR3: CASTSGQGNQPQHF. The CDR3 coding sequence is TGTGCCAGTACCTCCGGACAGGGCAATCAGCCCCAGCATTTT.

The CDR3 coding sequence is TGTGCCAGCAGCTTTTTTTCAGGAAATTCACCCCTCCACTTT. Its translation is CASSFFSGNSPLHF. The chain is built from TRBV5-6 and TRBJ1-6; D call uncertain. V dropped 2 bases and J dropped 7 bases, with 10 bases sitting between them. The germline V gene has CDR1 SGHDT and CDR2 YYEEEE. The CDR3 is made up of 14 amino acids.

In this sample, this clone turned up once. This chain connects TRBV5-6 to TRBJ2-7; TRBD1 agrees at 7 bases. This CDR3 has 16 residues. Trimming took 0 bases from V and 0 from J; bases not matched to a gene: 6. Germline V gene lookup returns CDR1 SGHDT and CDR2 YYEEEE. The CDR3 region is CASSLGQGRDSYEQYF. The DNA for the CDR3 is TGTGCCAGCAGCTTGGGACAGGGTAGGGACTCCTACGAGCAGTACTTC.

This chain uses TRBV5-1 with TRBJ2-1; 10 bases are shared with TRBD2. V gave up 3 bases and J gave up 4 bases; unmatched junction bases: 10. The germline V gene encodes CDR1 SGHRS and CDR2 YFSETQ. The CDR3 covers 17 residues. Written as DNA, the CDR3 is TGCGCCAGCAGCTCAAAGGACGGAGCGGGAGGGTACAATGAGCAGTTCTTC. Translation: CASSSKDGAGGYNEQFF.

The chain carries TRBV11-2 and TRBJ2-1; 8 nucleotides line up with TRBD1. CDR3 size: 16 residues. CDR1 SGHAT and CDR2 FQNNGV come from the germline V gene. The J segment lost 5 bases and the V segment lost 1 base, leaving 7 bases of the junction unmatched. This CDR3 reads CASSLVLGTGHNEQFF. In DNA, the CDR3 is TGTGCCAGCAGCTTAGTACTCGGGACAGGCCACAATGAGCAGTTCTTC.

This chain links TRBV6-1 with TRBJ2-3; D gene unclear. Germline CDR1 and CDR2: MNHNS and SASEGT. V gave up 8 bases and J gave up 2 bases, with 8 bases separating them. This CDR3 is built from 12 residues. CDR3 sequence (DNA): TGTGCCAGCCTAAACCCCACAGATACGCAGTATTTT. Translated: CASLNPTDTQYF.

The V and J genes are TRBV5-1 and TRBJ2-5; tentative D call: TRBD1 (7 bases). V was pared by 4 bases and J by 4 bases, with 23 bases between. This CDR3 is 17 amino acids long. From germline, CDR1 is SGHRS and CDR2 YFSETQ. Here the CDR3 DNA reads TGCGCCAGCAGCAACGTCTACAGGGGAGGATCGGGAGAGACCCAGTACTTC. Translating gives CASSNVYRGGSGETQYF.

This chain links TRBV5-4 with TRBJ2-7; D may be TRBD1 (5 bases). Germline assignment: CDR1 SGHNT and CDR2 YYREEE (reference sequence). The CDR3 extends over 15 amino acids. Trimming removed 0 bases at V and 3 bases at J, with 13 bases between. This chain's CDR3 is CASSLVVGRGYEQYF. CDR3 nucleotides: TGTGCCAGCAGCTTGGTAGTGGGGCGCGGCTACGAGCAGTACTTC.

The chain links TRBV10-3 to TRBJ2-7; TRBD2 agrees at 14 bases. The V gene end was trimmed by 6 bases and the J gene end by 3 bases; junction bases not matched to a gene: 16. CDR1 and CDR2 from the germline V gene are ENHRY and SYGVKD. The CDR3 is 19 residues long. The CDR3 sequence is CAISSSGGTSGSGVYEQYF. As DNA, the CDR3 is TGTGCCATCAGCTCCAGTGGCGGGACTAGCGGGAGTGGGGTCTACGAGCAGTACTTC.

The chain links TRBV7-3 to TRBJ2-1; 12 bases are a match to TRBD2. Germline CDR1 and CDR2: SGHTA and FQGTGA. This CDR3 is built from 17 residues. The V gene end was trimmed by 4 bases and the J gene end by 3 bases; junction bases not matched to a gene: 7. The CDR3 loop is CASSSTSGRSSYNEQFF. Here the CDR3 DNA reads TGTGCCAGCAGCTCGACTAGCGGGAGATCTAGCTACAATGAGCAGTTCTTC.

This chain uses TRBV20-1 with TRBJ1-1; D not certain. V lost 7 bases to trimming and J lost 3 bases, with 6 bases between them. CDR3 length: 10 residues. The germline V gene has CDR1 DFQATT and CDR2 SNEGSKA (reference sequence). CDR3 DNA: TGCAGTGTCAGATACACTGAAGCTTTCTTT. Translation: CSVRYTEAFF.

This chain joins TRBV6-6 and TRBJ1-4; tentative D call: TRBD1 (5 bases). The V end lost 7 bases, the J end lost 2 bases, and 14 bases lay between the germline ends. The CDR3 consists of 15 residues. Germline V gene lookup returns CDR1 MNHNY and CDR2 SVGAGI (reference sequence). The chain's CDR3 is CASTLLGGTNEKLFF. The CDR3 bases are TGTGCCAGCACCTTACTGGGGGGGACTAATGAAAAACTGTTTTTT.

The V gene is TRBV18, the J gene TRBJ1-2; D is unresolved. From germline, CDR1 is KGHSH and CDR2 LQKENI. The CDR3 is made up of 12 amino acids. The germline V and J ends were trimmed by 2 bases and 5 bases, with 6 bases remaining between them. This CDR3 is CASSPGVYGYTF. Written as DNA, the CDR3 is TGTGCCAGCTCACCAGGGGTGTATGGCTACACCTTC. Full variable domain (missing parts from reference TRBV18 and TRBJ1-2): NAGVMQNPRHLVRRRGQEARLRCSPMKGHSHVYWYRQLPEEGLKFMVYLQKENIIDESGMPKERFSAEFPKEGPSILRIQQVVRGDSAAYFCASSPGVYGYTFGSGTRLTVV.

This rearrangement joins TRBV6-1 to TRBJ2-6, with TRBD2 matching 11 bases. With 4 bases clipped from V and 0 bases from J, the junction kept 5 bases outside the gene matches. The CDR3 covers 18 residues. CDR1 MNHNS and CDR2 SASEGT come from the germline V gene. The CDR3, as DNA: TGTGCCAGCAGTGTACTAGCGGGGGCTGCCTCTGGGGCCAACGTCCTGACTTTC. This sequence encodes CASSVLAGAASGANVLTF.

The chain carries TRBV5-4 and TRBJ1-2; 10 bases map to TRBD1. Trimming cost V 10 bases and J 4 bases; bases outside gene matches: 10. The CDR3 is 14 amino acids. Germline CDR1 SGHNT, CDR2 YYREEE (reference sequence). The CDR3 loop is CAFRTGGSSYGYTF. CDR3 in DNA: TGTGCCTTCAGGACAGGGGGATCGAGCTATGGCTACACCTTC.

This clone was picked up a small number of times. This rearrangement joins TRBV5-5 to TRBJ2-7; 8 nucleotides line up with TRBD1. The V segment lost 7 bases and the J segment 2 bases; nucleotides outside the gene matches: 8. Germline assignment: CDR1 SGHKS and CDR2 YYEKEE (reference sequence). The CDR3 runs to 14 residues. The CDR3 loop reads CASYRTGQPYEQYF. In DNA form, the CDR3 reads TGTGCCAGCTACCGGACAGGGCAGCCCTACGAGCAGTACTTC.

V usage is TRBV5-1 and J usage is TRBJ1-1, with D perhaps matching TRBD1 (5 bases). The CDR3 extends over 14 amino acids. Trimming left V 4 bases short and J 8 bases short, with 18 bases between. In germline, CDR1 is SGHRS, CDR2 YFSETQ. For the CDR3, the DNA is TGCGCCAGCAGCCCCGGCGGAGGGAGGGACGAAGCTTTCTTT. Residues: CASSPGGGRDEAFF. Filled out from reference TRBV5-1 and TRBJ1-1, the complete variable domain reads KAGVTQTPRYLIKTRGQQVTLSCSPISGHRSVSWYQQTPGQGLQFLFEYFSETQRNKGNFPGRFSGRQFSNSRSEMNVSTLELGDSALYLCASSPGGGRDEAFFGQGTRLTVV.

The chain has TRBV30 and TRBJ1-5; D is undetermined. Trimming cost V 0 bases and J 4 bases, with 13 bases left between them. Germline CDR1 reads GTSNPN; CDR2 reads SVGIG (reference sequence). The CDR3 loop spans 15 amino acids. DNA of the CDR3: TGTGCCTGGAGTGTACTGTCAGGCCGAAATCAGCCCCAGCATTTT. Protein: CAWSVLSGRNQPQHF.

The genes are TRBV2 and TRBJ1-4; no clear D. The CDR3 has 14 residues. CDR1 and CDR2 (germline): SNHLY, FYNNEI. Trimming cost V 5 bases and J 3 bases, with 10 bases left between them. CDR3 amino acids: CASSKQTSNEKLFF. CDR3 sequence (DNA): TGTGCCAGCAGTAAACAGACCTCTAATGAAAAACTGTTTTTT.